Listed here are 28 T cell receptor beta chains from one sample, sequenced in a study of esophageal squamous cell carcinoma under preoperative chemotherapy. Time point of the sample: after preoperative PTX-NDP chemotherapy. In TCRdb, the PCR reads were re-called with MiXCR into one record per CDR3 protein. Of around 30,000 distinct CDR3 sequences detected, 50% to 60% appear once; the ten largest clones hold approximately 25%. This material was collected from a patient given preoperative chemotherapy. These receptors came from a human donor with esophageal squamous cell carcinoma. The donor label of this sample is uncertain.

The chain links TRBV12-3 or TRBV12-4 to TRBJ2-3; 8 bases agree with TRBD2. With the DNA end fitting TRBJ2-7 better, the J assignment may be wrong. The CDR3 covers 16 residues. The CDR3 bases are TGTGCCAGCCGTTCCACGGGGGGGGGGGACACAGACACGCAGTACTTC. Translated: CASRSTGGGDTDTQYF.

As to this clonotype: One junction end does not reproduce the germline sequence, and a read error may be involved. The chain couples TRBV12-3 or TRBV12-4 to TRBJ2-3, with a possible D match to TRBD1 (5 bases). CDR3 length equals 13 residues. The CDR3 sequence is CASSGMDTDTQYF. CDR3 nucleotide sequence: TGTGCCAGCAGTGGGATGGACACAGATACGCAGTACTTT.

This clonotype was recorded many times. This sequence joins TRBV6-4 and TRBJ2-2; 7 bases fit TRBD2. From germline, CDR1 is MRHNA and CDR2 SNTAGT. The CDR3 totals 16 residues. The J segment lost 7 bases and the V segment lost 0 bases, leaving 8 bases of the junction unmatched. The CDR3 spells CASSDSMSGEIGELFF. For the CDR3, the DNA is TGTGCCAGCAGTGACTCGATGAGCGGGGAAATCGGGGAGCTGTTTTTT.

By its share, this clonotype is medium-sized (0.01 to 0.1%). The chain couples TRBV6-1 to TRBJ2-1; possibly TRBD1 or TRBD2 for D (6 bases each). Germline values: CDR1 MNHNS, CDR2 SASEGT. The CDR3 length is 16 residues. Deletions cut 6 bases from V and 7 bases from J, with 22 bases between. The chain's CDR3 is CASSPITRGPENEQFF. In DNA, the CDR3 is TGTGCCAGCAGCCCCATCACTCGGGGGCCAGAGAATGAGCAGTTCTTC.

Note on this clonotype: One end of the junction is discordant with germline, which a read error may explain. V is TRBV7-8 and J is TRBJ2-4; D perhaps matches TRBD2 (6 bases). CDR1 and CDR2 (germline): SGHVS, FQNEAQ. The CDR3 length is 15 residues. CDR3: CGSSSVGGAKNTQYF. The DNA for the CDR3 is TGTGGCAGCAGCTCGGTGGGGGGAGCCAAAAATACGCAGTACTTT.

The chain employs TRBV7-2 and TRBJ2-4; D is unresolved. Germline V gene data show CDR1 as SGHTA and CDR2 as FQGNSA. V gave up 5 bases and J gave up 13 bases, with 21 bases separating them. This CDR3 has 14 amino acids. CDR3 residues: CASSVGFAKNTQYF. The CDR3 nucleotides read TGTGCCAGCAGCGTCGGGTTCGCCAAAAACACCCAGTACTTC.

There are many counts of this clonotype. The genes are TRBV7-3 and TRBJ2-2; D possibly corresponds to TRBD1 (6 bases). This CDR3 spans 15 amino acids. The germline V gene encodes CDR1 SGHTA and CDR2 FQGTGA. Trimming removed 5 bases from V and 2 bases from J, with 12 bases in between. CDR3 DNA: TGTGCCAGCAGCCCCGGGACAAGAAACACCGGGGAGCTGTTTTTT. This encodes CASSPGTRNTGELFF.

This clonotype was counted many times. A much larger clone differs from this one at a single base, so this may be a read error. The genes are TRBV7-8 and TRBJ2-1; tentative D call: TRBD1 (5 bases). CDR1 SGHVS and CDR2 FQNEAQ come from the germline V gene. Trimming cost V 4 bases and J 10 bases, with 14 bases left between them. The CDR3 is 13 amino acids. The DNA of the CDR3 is TGTGCCAGCAGCTCCTCAGACAGCTACGAGCAGTTCTTC. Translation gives CASSSSDSYEQFF.

This CDR3 is CASRPDRVPYEQYF. As DNA, the CDR3 is TGTGCCAGCAGGCCCGACAGGGTCCCCTACGAGCAGTACTTC. V usage is TRBV6-2 or TRBV6-3 and J usage is TRBJ2-5; TRBD1 matches at 7 bases. The last part of the DNA fits TRBJ2-7 better; the J call may be wrong. Germline CDR1 is MNHEY and CDR2 is SVGEGT. The CDR3 extends over 14 amino acids.

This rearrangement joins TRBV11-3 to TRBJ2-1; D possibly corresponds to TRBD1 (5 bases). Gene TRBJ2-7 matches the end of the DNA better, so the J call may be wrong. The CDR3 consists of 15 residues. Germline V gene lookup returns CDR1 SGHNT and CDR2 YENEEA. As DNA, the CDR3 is TGTGCCAGCAGCTTAAGAGAATTGGGTACAGGCGAGCAGTACTTC. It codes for CASSLRELGTGEQYF.

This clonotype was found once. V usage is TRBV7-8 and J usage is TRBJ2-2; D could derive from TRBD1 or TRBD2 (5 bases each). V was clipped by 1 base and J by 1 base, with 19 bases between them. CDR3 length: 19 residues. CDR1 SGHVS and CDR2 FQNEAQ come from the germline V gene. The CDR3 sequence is CASSLVSFWGTLNTGELFF. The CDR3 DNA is TGTGCCAGCAGCTTAGTTAGTTTTTGGGGGACGCTGAACACCGGGGAGCTGTTTTTT.

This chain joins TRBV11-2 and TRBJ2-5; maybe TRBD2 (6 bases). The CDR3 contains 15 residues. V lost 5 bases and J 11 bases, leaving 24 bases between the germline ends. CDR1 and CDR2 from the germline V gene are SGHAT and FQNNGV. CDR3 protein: CASSLIGGNQDTQYF. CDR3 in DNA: TGTGCCAGCAGCCTCATCGGGGGTAACCAAGACACTCAGTACTTC.

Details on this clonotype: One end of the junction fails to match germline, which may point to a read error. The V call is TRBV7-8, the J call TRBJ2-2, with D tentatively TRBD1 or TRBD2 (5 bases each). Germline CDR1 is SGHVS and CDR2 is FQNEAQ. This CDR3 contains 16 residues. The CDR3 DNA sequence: TGTGCCGGCCGGGGCCTAGGGGCGGCAAACACCGATGCGCTGTATTTT. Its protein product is CAGRGLGAANTDALYF.

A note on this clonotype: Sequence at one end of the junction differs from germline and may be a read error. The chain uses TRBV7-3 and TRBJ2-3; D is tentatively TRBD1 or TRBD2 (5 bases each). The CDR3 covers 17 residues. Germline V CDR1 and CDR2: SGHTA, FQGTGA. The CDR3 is CARSRESGRWAKNTQYF. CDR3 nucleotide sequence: TGTGCCAGGAGCCGCGAATCGGGGCGGTGGGCCAAAAACACGCAGTATTTC.

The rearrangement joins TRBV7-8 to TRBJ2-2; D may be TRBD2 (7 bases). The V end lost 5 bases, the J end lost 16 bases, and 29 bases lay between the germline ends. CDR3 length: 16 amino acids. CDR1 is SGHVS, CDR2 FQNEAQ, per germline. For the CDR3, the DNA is TGTGCCAGCAGCCGCCTAGGGGGGGCAAACACCGAGACGCAGTTTTTT. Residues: CASSRLGGANTETQFF. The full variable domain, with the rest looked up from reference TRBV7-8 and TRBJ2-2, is GAGVSQSPRYKVAKRGQDVALRCDPISGHVSLFWYQQALGQGPEFLTYFQNEAQLDKSGLPSDRFFAERPEGSVSTLKIQRTQQEDSAVYLCASSRLGGANTETQFFGEGSRLTVL.

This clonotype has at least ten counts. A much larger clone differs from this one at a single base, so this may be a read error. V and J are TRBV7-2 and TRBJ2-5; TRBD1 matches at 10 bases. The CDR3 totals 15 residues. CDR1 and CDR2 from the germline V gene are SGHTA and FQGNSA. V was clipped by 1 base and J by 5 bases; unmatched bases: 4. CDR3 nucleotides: TGTGCCAGCAGCTTAGGACAGGGGGCGAGGGAGACCCAGTACTTC. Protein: CASSLGQGARETQYF.

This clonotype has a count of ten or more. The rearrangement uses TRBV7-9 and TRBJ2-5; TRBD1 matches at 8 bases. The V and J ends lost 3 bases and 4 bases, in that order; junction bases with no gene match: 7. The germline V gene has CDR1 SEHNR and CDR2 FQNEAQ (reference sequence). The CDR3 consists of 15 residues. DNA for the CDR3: TGTGCCAGCAGCTTTCATTGGACAGGGTTAGAGACCCAGTACTTC. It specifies CASSFHWTGLETQYF.

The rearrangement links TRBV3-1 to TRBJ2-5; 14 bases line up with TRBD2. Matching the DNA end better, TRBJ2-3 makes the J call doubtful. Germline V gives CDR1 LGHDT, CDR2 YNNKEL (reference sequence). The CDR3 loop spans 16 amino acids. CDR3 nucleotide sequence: TGTGCCAGCAGCCCGGGACTAGCGGGGGTCACAGATACGCAGTATTTT. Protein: CASSPGLAGVTDTQYF.

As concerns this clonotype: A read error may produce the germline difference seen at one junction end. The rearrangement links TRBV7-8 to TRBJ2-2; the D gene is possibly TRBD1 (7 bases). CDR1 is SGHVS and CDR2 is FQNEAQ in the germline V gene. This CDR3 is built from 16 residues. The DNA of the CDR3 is TGTGCCAGCAGCAACACGGGGGATGTGAGAACAGGGGCGCTGTTTTTT. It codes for CASSNTGDVRTGALFF. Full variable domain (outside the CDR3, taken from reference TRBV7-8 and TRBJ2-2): GAGVSQSPRYKVAKRGQDVALRCDPISGHVSLFWYQQALGQGPEFLTYFQNEAQLDKSGLPSDRFFAERPEGSVSTLKIQRTQQEDSAVYLCASSNTGDVRTGALFFGEGSRLTVL.

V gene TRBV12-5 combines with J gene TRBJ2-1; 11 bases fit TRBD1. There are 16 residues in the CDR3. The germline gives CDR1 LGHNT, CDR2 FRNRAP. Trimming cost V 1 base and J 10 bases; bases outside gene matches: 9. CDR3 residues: CASGLGGTGGYREQFF. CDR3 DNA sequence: TGTGCTAGTGGTTTGGGAGGGACAGGGGGGTACAGGGAGCAGTTCTTC.

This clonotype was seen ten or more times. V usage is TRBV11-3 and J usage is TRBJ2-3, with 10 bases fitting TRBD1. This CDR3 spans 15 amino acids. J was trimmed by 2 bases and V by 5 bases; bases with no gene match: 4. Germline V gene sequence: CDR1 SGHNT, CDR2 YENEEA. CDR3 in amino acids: CASSPRQGATDTQYF. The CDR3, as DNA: TGTGCCAGCAGCCCCAGACAGGGGGCCACAGATACGCAGTATTTT.

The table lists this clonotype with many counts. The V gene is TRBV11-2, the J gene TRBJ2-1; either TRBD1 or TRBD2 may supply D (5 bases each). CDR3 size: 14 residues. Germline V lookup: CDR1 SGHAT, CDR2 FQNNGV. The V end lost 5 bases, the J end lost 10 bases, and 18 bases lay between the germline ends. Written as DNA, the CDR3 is TGTGCCAGCAGCCACCGGATTGTGGGGGTCGAGCAGTTCTTC. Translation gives CASSHRIVGVEQFF.

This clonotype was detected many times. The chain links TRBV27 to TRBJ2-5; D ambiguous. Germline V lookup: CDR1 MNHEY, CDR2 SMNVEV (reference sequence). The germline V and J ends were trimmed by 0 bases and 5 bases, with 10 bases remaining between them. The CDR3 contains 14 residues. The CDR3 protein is CASSLSPNGETQYF. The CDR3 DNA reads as TGTGCCAGCAGTTTATCTCCGAACGGGGAGACCCAGTACTTC.

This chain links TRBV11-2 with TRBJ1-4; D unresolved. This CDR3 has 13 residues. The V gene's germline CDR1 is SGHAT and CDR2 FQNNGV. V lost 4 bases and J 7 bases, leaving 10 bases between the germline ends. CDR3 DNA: TGTGCCAGCAGCTCCCCCCGAACTGAAAAACTGTTTTTT. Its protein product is CASSSPRTEKLFF.

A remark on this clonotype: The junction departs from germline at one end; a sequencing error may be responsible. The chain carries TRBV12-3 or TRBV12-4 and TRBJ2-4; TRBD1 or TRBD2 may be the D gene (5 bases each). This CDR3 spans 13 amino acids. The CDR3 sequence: CATGLGATNMQYF. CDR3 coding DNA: TGTGCCACGGGGCTGGGAGCCACAAACATGCAGTACTTC.

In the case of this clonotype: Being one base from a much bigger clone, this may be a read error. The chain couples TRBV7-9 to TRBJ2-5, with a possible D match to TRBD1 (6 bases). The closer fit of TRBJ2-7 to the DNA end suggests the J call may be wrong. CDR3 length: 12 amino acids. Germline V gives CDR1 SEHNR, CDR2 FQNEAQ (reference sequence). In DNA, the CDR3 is TGTGCCAGCAGCTCCAGGGGCTACGAGCAGTACTTC. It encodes CASSSRGYEQYF.

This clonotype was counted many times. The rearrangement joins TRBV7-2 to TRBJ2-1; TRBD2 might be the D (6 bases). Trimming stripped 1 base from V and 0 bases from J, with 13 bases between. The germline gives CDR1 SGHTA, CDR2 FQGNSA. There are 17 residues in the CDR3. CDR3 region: CASSLGSGLSSYNEQFF. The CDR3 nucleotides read TGTGCCAGCAGCTTAGGGTCAGGACTAAGCTCCTACAATGAGCAGTTCTTC.

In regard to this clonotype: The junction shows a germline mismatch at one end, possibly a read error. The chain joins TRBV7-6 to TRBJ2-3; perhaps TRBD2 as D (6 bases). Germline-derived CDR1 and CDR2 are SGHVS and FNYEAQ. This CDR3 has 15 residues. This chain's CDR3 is CASSSAAGTTDMQYF. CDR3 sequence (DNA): TGTGCCAGCAGCTCCGCGGCGGGGACCACAGACATGCAGTATTTC.